The present TCR beta chain was sequenced within a study of blood T cell dynamics during melanoma immunotherapy. Time point defined: pre-treatment baseline. Per the germline V gene, CDR1 is SEHNR and CDR2 is FQNEAQ (reference sequence). After removal of 5 bases from V and 7 bases from J, the junction contained 11 bases not matched to a gene. This CDR3 has 15 residues. Using immunoSEQ multiplex PCR, the repertoire was profiled, and TCRdb retains in-frame clones only, with some absent. The sample lists over 13,000 clones, approximately 81% occurring once. This sequence was found in a human donor with melanoma. The source material was blood, sampled from a patient treated with checkpoint blockade. The chain employs TRBV7-9 and TRBJ1-5, with TRBD1 matching 7 bases. CDR3 in DNA: TGTGCCAGCAGCGCGTCGACAGGGAAAGACCAGCCCCAGCATTTT. It encodes CASSASTGKDQPQHF. Together with reference TRBV7-9 and TRBJ1-5, the CDR3 gives the full variable domain: DTGVSQNPRHKITKRGQNVTFRCDPISEHNRLYWYRQTLGQGPEFLTYFQNEAQLEKSRLLSDRFSAERPKGSFSTLEIQRTEQGDSAMYLCASSASTGKDQPQHFGDGTRLSIL.